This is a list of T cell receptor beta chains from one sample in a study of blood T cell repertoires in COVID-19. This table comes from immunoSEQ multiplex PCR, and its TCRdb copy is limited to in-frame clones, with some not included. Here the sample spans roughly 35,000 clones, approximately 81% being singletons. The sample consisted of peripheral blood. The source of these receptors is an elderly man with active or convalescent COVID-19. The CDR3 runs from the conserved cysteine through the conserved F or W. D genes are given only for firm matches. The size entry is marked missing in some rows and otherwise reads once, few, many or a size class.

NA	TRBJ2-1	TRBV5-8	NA	TGTGCCAGCAGCTTGGAACAGGGTAGCAATGAGCAGTTCTTC	CASSLEQGSNEQFF
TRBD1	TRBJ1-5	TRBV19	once	TGTGCCAGTAGTATATCCGCCACAGGGGGCTACGATCAGCCCCAGCATTTT	CASSISATGGYDQPQHF
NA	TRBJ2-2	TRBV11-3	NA	TGTGCCAGCAGCTTAGCAGTTTGGGGACAGAACACCGGGGAGCTGTTTTTT	CASSLAVWGQNTGELFF
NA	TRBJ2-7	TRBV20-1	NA	TGCAGTGCTGGGGGCCCAGGGCTACAGTACTTC	CSAGGPGLQYF
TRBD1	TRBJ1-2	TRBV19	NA	TGTGCCAGTAGTATAGAGGGACAGCTCCATGTCTATGGCTACACCTTC	CASSIEGQLHVYGYTF
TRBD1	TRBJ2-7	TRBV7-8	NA	TGTGCCAGCACCCTACAGGGGACCTACGAGCAGTACTTC	CASTLQGTYEQYF
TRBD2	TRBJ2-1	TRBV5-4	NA	TGTGCCAGCAGCTCGATAGCGGGGGGGGAGAATGAGCAGTTCTTC	CASSSIAGGENEQFF
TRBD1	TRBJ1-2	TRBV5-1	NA	TGCGCCAGCAGCCCCCACAGGGGGGACGGCTACACCTTC	CASSPHRGDGYTF
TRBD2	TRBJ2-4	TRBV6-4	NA	TGTGCCAGCAGTGACTCGATAGCGGCTAGCGGGAGTAGAGCCAAAAACATTCAGTACTTC	CASSDSIAASGSRAKNIQYF
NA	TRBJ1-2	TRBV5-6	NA	TGTGCCAGCAGCCCCAACACAGGAGGGCGACTCTATGGCTACACCTTC	CASSPNTGGRLYGYTF
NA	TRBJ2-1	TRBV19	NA	TGTGCCAGTAGTATCCCTCGGGGCGCGGGGAGCAGGAATGAGCAGTTCTTC	CASSIPRGAGSRNEQFF
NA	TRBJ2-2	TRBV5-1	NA	TGCGCCAGCAGCCCGGACGCGGGGCGCACCGGGGAGCTGTTTTTT	CASSPDAGRTGELFF
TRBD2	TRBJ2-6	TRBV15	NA	TGTGCCACCAGCAGAGGTCCGGGGGATAAGCGGGAGTCCTCTGGGGCCAACGTCCTGACTTTC	CATSRGPGDKRESSGANVLTF
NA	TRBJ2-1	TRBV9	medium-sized	TGTGCCAGCGGCCTTGGTGGAGATGAGCAGTTCTTC	CASGLGGDEQFF
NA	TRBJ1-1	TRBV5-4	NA	TGTGCCAGCAGCTTCAGCCAGGGGATAGACACTGAAGCTTTCTTT	CASSFSQGIDTEAFF
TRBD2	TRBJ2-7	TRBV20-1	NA	TGCAGTGCTAGTGTGGCGGGCGGGAGGTCTATCGGCGAGCAGTACTTC	CSASVAGGRSIGEQYF
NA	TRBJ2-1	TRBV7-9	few	TGTGCCAGCAGCCCGCCCGGGGGCTCCTACAATGAGCAGTTCTTC	CASSPPGGSYNEQFF
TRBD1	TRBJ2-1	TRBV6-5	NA	TGTGCCAGCAGTTTTCAGGGGACAGGGGTTCTCGATGAGCAGTTCTTC	CASSFQGTGVLDEQFF
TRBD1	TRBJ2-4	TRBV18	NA	TGTGCCAGCTCACCTACCCGACAGGGGGGGAACATTCAGTACTTC	CASSPTRQGGNIQYF
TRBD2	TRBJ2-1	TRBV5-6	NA	TGTGCCAGCAGCTTGGCGCCGGGAGGGGTCGCCTACAATGAGCAGTTCTTC	CASSLAPGGVAYNEQFF
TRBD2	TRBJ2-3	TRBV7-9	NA	TGTGCCAGCAGCCTAGGACTAGCGGGTATATTCACAGATACGCAGTATTTT	CASSLGLAGIFTDTQYF
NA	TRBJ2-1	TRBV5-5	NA	TGTGCCAGCAGCTTGGCGGTGAGCTCCTACAATGAGCAGTTCTTC	CASSLAVSSYNEQFF
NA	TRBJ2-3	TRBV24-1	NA	TGTGCCACCAGTGCCTCGACAGTCCCAGATACGCAGTATTTT	CATSASTVPDTQYF
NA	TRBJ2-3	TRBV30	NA	TGTGCCTGGACGGGGGCAGATACGCAGTATTTT	CAWTGADTQYF
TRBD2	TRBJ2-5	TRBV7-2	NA	TGTGCCAGCAGCAAGACTAGCGGGCAAGAGACCCAGTACTTC	CASSKTSGQETQYF
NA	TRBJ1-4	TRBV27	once	TGTGCCAGCAGTTTATTGGGGAGACCAACTAATGAAAAACTGTTTTTT	CASSLLGRPTNEKLFF
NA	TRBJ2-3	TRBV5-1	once	TGCGCCAGCAGCTTGAGGCCAGACTCCACAGATACGCAGTATTTT	CASSLRPDSTDTQYF
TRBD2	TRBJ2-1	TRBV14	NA	TGTGCCAGCAGCCCGCGGGAGGGCCGGAGCTCCTACAATGAGCAGTTCTTC	CASSPREGRSSYNEQFF
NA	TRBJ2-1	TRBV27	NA	TGTGCCAGCAGTTTACTCGCGGGGGCGGGGAATGAGCAGTTCTTC	CASSLLAGAGNEQFF
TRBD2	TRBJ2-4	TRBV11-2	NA	TGTGCCAGCAGCTTATTGGGGACTAGCGGGGAAAACATTCAGTACTTC	CASSLLGTSGENIQYF
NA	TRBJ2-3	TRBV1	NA	TGCACCAGCAGCCTTTTCGCGACTAGTATCACAGATACGCAGTATTTT	CTSSLFATSITDTQYF
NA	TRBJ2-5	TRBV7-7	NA	TGTGCCAGCAGCCCCCGGGGATTCGGGGAGACCCAGTACTTC	CASSPRGFGETQYF
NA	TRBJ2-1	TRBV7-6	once	TGTGCCAGCAGCTTAGGAGGGGGGGCGTCAGGTCATGTTAATGAGCAGTTCTTC	CASSLGGGASGHVNEQFF
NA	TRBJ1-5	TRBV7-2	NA	TGTGCCAGCAGCCCCCGGGGATCAAATCAGCCCCAGCATTTT	CASSPRGSNQPQHF
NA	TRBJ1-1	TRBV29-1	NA	TGCAGCGTACGTAAGGGGAGGGTCACTGAAGCTTTCTTT	CSVRKGRVTEAFF
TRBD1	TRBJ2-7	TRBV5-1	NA	TGCGCCAGCAGCGGACAGGGCTTACACGAGCAGTACTTC	CASSGQGLHEQYF
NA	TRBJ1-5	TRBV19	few	TGTGCCAGTGGCCAGGGTCGAGATCAGCCCCAGCATTTT	CASGQGRDQPQHF
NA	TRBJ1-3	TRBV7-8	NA	TGTGCCAGCAGCTTATTCACGCAACTTGGAAACACCATATATTTT	CASSLFTQLGNTIYF
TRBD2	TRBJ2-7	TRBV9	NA	TGTGCCAGCAGCGCACGTCCGGGACTAGCGGTATACGAGCAGTACTTC	CASSARPGLAVYEQYF
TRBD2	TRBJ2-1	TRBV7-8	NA	TGTGCCAGCAGCTTAAAGGGGGGACTAGCGGGAGGGTGGTCCTACAATGAGCAGTTCTTC	CASSLKGGLAGGWSYNEQFF
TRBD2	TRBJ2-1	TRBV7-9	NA	TGTGCCAGCAGCTCCAATAGCGGGAGCTCCTACAATGAGCAGTTCTTC	CASSSNSGSSYNEQFF
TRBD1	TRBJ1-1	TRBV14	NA	TGTGCCAGCAGCCAAGTCGTACGACAGGGGCAAGCTTTCTTT	CASSQVVRQGQAFF
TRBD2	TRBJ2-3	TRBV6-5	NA	TGTGCCAGCAGTTCCGAGCGGGGAAACACAGATACGCAGTATTTT	CASSSERGNTDTQYF
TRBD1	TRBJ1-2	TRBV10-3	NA	TGTGCCATCAGTGAGTCTGAACAGGGGGCCAATGGCTACACCTTC	CAISESEQGANGYTF
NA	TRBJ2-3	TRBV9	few	TGTGCCAGCAGCGTAGATTGGGGTAGCGGAGGATTCACAGATACGCAGTATTTT	CASSVDWGSGGFTDTQYF
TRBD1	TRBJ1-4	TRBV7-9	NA	TGTGCCAGCAGACAGGGACAGGGGGATGAAAAACTGTTTTTT	CASRQGQGDEKLFF
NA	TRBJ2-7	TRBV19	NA	TGTGCCAGTAGTATTTCGGGACAAGGCTACGAGCAGTACTTC	CASSISGQGYEQYF
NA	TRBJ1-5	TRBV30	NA	TGTGCCTGGACCCAACAGGGCAATCAGCCCCAGCATTTT	CAWTQQGNQPQHF
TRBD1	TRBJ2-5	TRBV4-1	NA	TGCGCCAGCAGCCAAACCGGGACAGGGGGCACAAAGACCCAGTACTTC	CASSQTGTGGTKTQYF